This T cell receptor (beta chain) came from a study of blood T cell repertoires in COVID-19. Study-level background: Samples came from the United States, Italy and Spain, spanning acute and convalescent COVID-19. Sources were T cells, B-cell-depleted T cells, or PBMCs; the material itself was cDNA or gDNA.

In the original analysis: Amplification with reference gene primers provided the estimates of nucleated cell counts. Assay used: immunoSEQ multiplex PCR; TCRdb lists only in-frame clones, some missing. The DNA gave D and trimming, while V, J and clone size come from that table. The table includes tens of thousands of clones, 84% detected once. The CDR3 has 15 residues. Germline loops: CDR1 MDHEN, CDR2 SYDVKM. Trimming left V 6 bases short and J 4 bases short, with 16 bases between. The sequenced sample was peripheral blood. This sequence was found in a human donor in a cohort sampled during active COVID-19. The rearrangement joins TRBV28 to TRBJ1-5, with D maybe TRBD1 (5 bases). The CDR3: CASSSSGNWNQPQHF. CDR3 sequence (DNA): TGTGCCAGCAGCTCCTCAGGGAATTGGAATCAGCCCCAGCATTTT.